A single T cell receptor beta chain is shown here with its context. Antigen: not known. The sample is drawn from a study of cytomegalovirus exposure and HLA in healthy donors. The CDR3 contains 11 residues. V gave up 5 bases and J gave up 5 bases, with 7 bases separating them. CDR1 LNHDA and CDR2 SQIVND come from the germline V gene (reference sequence). PCR primers comprised 60 Vbeta and 13 Jbeta primers. Measured with immunoSEQ multiplex PCR; TCRdb has only the in-frame clones, and not every one. The sample records 120,000 or so clones, roughly 80% being singletons. Study findings and constraints: Indistinguishability led to the exclusion of some V segments, TRBV6-2 and TRBV6-3 included. In a later analysis, at a false discovery rate of 0.05, 16,951 TCR beta sequences were associated with HLA alleles.

The sequence was collected from a man aged 18 to 30 in good health and CMV-seropositive. V gene TRBV19 combines with J gene TRBJ2-7; D uncertain. What was sequenced was PBMCs. The CDR3 loop is CASSGVHEQYF. In DNA form, the CDR3 reads TGTGCCAGTAGTGGAGTACACGAGCAGTACTTC.